The 18 T cell receptor beta chains presented below share a single source sample, sequenced in a study of blood T cells in healthy people across ages. With a J-beta primer mix and a sample-barcoded 5' primer, a second PCR ran roughly 6 to 11 cycles. TCRdb independently ran MiXCR on the 5' RACE reads; one entry per CDR3 protein. Here the sample spans around 710,000 distinct CDR3 sequences, around 40% being singletons. The source material was blood. Receptors originate from a woman in her sixties in good health.

The chain recombines TRBV6-1 with TRBJ2-5; the match to TRBD2 covers 7 bases. This CDR3 has 14 residues. Germline trimming cut 9 bases from V and 3 bases from J; bases unmatched to any gene: 10. Germline V gives CDR1 MNHNS, CDR2 SASEGT. CDR3 sequence: CASVRGGLEETQYF. CDR3 nucleotide sequence: TGTGCCAGTGTAAGGGGAGGGCTTGAAGAGACCCAGTACTTC.

CDR3 in DNA: TGTGCCAGCAGCCGCGGACAGGTCCGCAATCAGCCCCAGCATTTT. Protein product: CASSRGQVRNQPQHF. V is TRBV6-2 or TRBV6-3 and J is TRBJ1-5; 7 bases match TRBD1. Germline-derived CDR1 and CDR2 are MNHEY and SVGEGT. The CDR3 totals 15 residues. V was clipped by 6 bases and J by 2 bases; unmatched bases: 7.

The chain joins TRBV12-3 or TRBV12-4 to TRBJ1-1, with D possibly matching TRBD1 (6 bases). This CDR3 has 14 residues. V gave up 3 bases and J gave up 3 bases, with 11 bases separating them. The CDR3 reads CASSFGGAYTEAFF. CDR3 bases: TGTGCCAGCAGTTTCGGGGGGGCTTACACTGAAGCTTTCTTT.

This clonotype was counted between two and nine times. This sequence joins TRBV20-1 and TRBJ2-1; 10 nucleotides agree with TRBD2. The CDR3 spans 15 residues. Germline loops: CDR1 DFQATT, CDR2 SNEGSKA (reference sequence). V dropped 5 bases and J dropped 7; count of bases not matched to a gene: 11. Here the CDR3 DNA reads TGCAGTGCTCTACCCTCTAGCGGGAGATTAAATGAGCAGTTCTTC. Translated, it gives CSALPSSGRLNEQFF.

The chain couples TRBV2 to TRBJ2-3; D possibly corresponds to TRBD2 (5 bases). The CDR3 is 14 amino acids. Looked up from germline, CDR1 is SNHLY and CDR2 is FYNNEI. Trimming shortened V by 3 bases and J by 7 bases, and 14 bases separated the two germline ends. The CDR3 here is CASSDRTAGNTQYF. CDR3 coding DNA: TGTGCCAGCAGTGATAGGACTGCCGGCAATACGCAGTATTTT.

The table lists this clonotype with a few counts. V usage is TRBV12-3 or TRBV12-4 and J usage is TRBJ1-2, with D perhaps TRBD1 (5 bases). V dropped 5 bases and J dropped 8 bases, with 21 bases sitting between them. There are 15 residues in the CDR3. In nucleotides, the CDR3 is TGTGCCAGCAGTGCCTCGGGCAGGGAAATGGAGGGCTACACCTTC. It encodes CASSASGREMEGYTF.

A note on this clonotype: The junction departs from the called germline gene at one end, perhaps through a read error. V gene TRBV6-2 or TRBV6-3 combines with J gene TRBJ2-1; 11 nucleotides align to TRBD2. The CDR3 extends over 15 amino acids. CDR1 and CDR2 from the germline V gene are MNHEY and SVGEGT. The CDR3: CASRPTSGAYSEQFF. The CDR3 region has the DNA TGTGCCAGCAGGCCGACTAGCGGGGCCTACAGTGAGCAGTTCTTC.

Points on this clonotype: One end of the junction varies from germline; a read error may be responsible. V gene TRBV3-1 combines with J gene TRBJ2-3, with no clear D. The CDR3 consists of 16 residues. Per the germline V gene, CDR1 is LGHDT and CDR2 is YNNKEL (reference sequence). The CDR3 is CASSQGVPGGTDRQYF. The CDR3 coding sequence is TGTGCCAGCAGCCAAGGAGTCCCGGGCGGCACAGATAGGCAGTATTTT.

This clonotype was recorded a few times. This sequence joins TRBV9 and TRBJ2-7; D is possibly TRBD1 (6 bases). CDR1 is SGDLS and CDR2 is YYNGEE in the germline V gene. Trimming pared 3 bases from V and 7 bases from J, leaving 11 bases between. This CDR3 spans 12 amino acids. Here the CDR3 reads CASSGDTGEQYF. Written as DNA, the CDR3 is TGTGCCAGCAGCGGGGACACGGGGGAGCAGTACTTC.

V gene TRBV3-1 combines with J gene TRBJ1-2; D is unclear. V lost 0 bases, J lost 8 bases, and 13 bases lay in between. The CDR3 contains 14 residues. Looked up from germline, CDR1 is LGHDT and CDR2 is YNNKEL (reference sequence). In DNA form, the CDR3 reads TGTGCCAGCAGCCAAGATACCGGAGGTTTGGGCTACACCTTC. Translated, it gives CASSQDTGGLGYTF.

The V call is TRBV20-1, the J call TRBJ1-2; D unclear. Trimming removed 0 bases at V and 4 bases at J, with 9 bases between. CDR3 size: 13 residues. The V gene's germline CDR1 is DFQATT and CDR2 SNEGSKA (reference sequence). CDR3 region: CSARDMAVYGYTF. The DNA of the CDR3 is TGCAGTGCTAGAGATATGGCGGTCTATGGCTACACCTTC.

Concerning this clonotype: One end of the junction does not line up with germline, which may come from a read error. The V and J genes are TRBV4-1 and TRBJ1-1; D might be TRBD1 (6 bases). Per the germline V gene, CDR1 is MGHRA and CDR2 is YSYEKL. CDR3 length equals 15 residues. CDR3 protein: CANSQGGAWETEAFF. CDR3 nucleotide sequence: TGCGCCAACAGCCAAGGGGGAGCCTGGGAAACTGAAGCTTTCTTT.

V gene TRBV7-2 combines with J gene TRBJ2-3; D might be TRBD2 (6 bases). The length of the CDR3 is 16 residues. V lost 6 bases to trimming and J lost 4 bases, with 20 bases between them. Germline V gene data show CDR1 as SGHTA and CDR2 as FQGNSA. The CDR3 protein is CASSLRSGVGADTQYF. CDR3 DNA: TGTGCCAGCAGTCTTAGATCGGGAGTGGGGGCAGATACGCAGTATTTT.

This clonotype was counted only a few times. The gene calls are TRBV27 and TRBJ1-1; D may be TRBD1 (5 bases). This CDR3 is 14 amino acids long. V was clipped by 5 bases and J by 1 base, with 11 bases between them. Germline CDR1 MNHEY, CDR2 SMNVEV (reference sequence). The CDR3 nucleotides are TGTGCCAGCAGTGTACGGGGCGGGAACACTGAAGCTTTCTTT. It codes for CASSVRGGNTEAFF.

This clonotype was found many times. The chain couples TRBV20-1 to TRBJ2-7; D not certain. Germline V gives CDR1 DFQATT, CDR2 SNEGSKA (reference sequence). CDR3 size: 12 residues. Trimming removed 7 bases from V and 3 bases from J, with 13 bases in between. For the CDR3, the DNA is TGCAGTGTTCTGCCCTCGGACTACGAGCAGTACTTC. It encodes CSVLPSDYEQYF.

The table lists this clonotype with a few counts. The chain links TRBV2 to TRBJ1-5; D perhaps matches TRBD1 (5 bases). V was shortened by 6 bases and J by 3 bases, with 15 bases between the two germline ends. The length of the CDR3 is 15 residues. Germline-derived CDR1 and CDR2 are SNHLY and FYNNEI. The CDR3 DNA reads as TGTGCCAGCAGCCAGGGAGGGGCTGACAATCAGCCCCAGCATTTT. It is translated as CASSQGGADNQPQHF.

Comments on this clonotype: A read error may be the cause here, since a much bigger clone is one base away. This chain joins TRBV10-3 and TRBJ1-2; 7 positions match TRBD1. The J segment lost 4 bases and the V segment lost 6 bases, leaving 8 bases of the junction unmatched. Germline V lookup: CDR1 ENHRY, CDR2 SYGVKD. The CDR3 has 14 residues. DNA of the CDR3: TGTGCCATCAGCGCAAGACAGGGCAGCTATGGCTACACCTTC. Encoded protein: CAISARQGSYGYTF.

The genes are TRBV5-6 and TRBJ2-1; D perhaps matches TRBD2 (6 bases). This CDR3 has 15 residues. Germline V gives CDR1 SGHDT, CDR2 YYEEEE. V was clipped by 6 bases and J by 15 bases, with 28 bases between them. The CDR3, as DNA: TGTGCCAGCATTCTAACGGGGGTTTCCCCCACACGAACGTTCTTC. Encoded protein: CASILTGVSPTRTFF.